This T cell receptor beta chain was sequenced during a study of shared clonotypes between healthy human individuals. Per germline, CDR1 SEHNR and CDR2 FQNEAQ (reference sequence). There are 14 residues in the CDR3. V was cut by 0 bases and J by 2 bases, with 5 bases left in between. Produced via immunoSEQ multiplex PCR; TCRdb's table is partial and in-frame only. The sample has some 2,000,000 clones, approximately 94% seen once. Sequencing was carried out using naive CD4+ T cells sorted from blood. Subset in this sample: CD45RA+ positively selected. The rearrangement uses TRBV7-9 and TRBJ2-1, with no clear D. This receptor was identified in a man between 18 and 35 years old in good health. CDR3 bases: TGTGCCAGCAGCTTAGCGATACCCTACAATGAGCAGTTCTTC. It specifies CASSLAIPYNEQFF.